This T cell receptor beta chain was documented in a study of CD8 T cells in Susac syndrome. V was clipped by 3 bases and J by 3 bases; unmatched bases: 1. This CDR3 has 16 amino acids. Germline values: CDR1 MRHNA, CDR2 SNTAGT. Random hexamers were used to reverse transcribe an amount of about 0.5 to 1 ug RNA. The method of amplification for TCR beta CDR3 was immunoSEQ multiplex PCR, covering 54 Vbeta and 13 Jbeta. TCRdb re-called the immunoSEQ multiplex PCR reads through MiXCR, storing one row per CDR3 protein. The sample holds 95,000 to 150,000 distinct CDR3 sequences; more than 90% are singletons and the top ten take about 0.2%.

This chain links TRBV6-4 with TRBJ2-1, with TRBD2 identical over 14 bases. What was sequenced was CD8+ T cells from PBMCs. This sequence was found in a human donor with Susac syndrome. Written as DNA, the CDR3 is TGTGCCAGCAGTGAGACTAGCGGGAGGGGCTACAATGAGCAGTTCTTC. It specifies CASSETSGRGYNEQFF.